One T cell receptor (beta chain) is described in this entry. This clone was recorded only once. Its antigen is not yet known. Base qualities are not recorded, but no much larger clone differs from it by a single base. The data were obtained in a study of blood T cell repertoires in COVID-19 (dated by TCRdb to 2018 to 2020). Some background on the complete study: The collaborator samples originated in the United States, Italy and Spain and spanned the acute and convalescent phases of COVID-19. The repertoires were released in a freely available public database meant as a resource for research on the immune response to SARS-CoV-2. Nearly every sample came with metadata listing a de-identified subject ID, COVID-19 status, age in years and sex. The material from the prospective study consisted of cDNA or gDNA derived from T cells, B-cell-depleted T cells, or PBMCs. The samples were drawn from two sources: the first 160 participants of the ongoing ImmuneRACE study, and 1,200 or so subjects contributed by 6 global collaborators. Where available, HLA class I and class II types were obtained from metadata supplied by the sample provider rather than from assay-based typing. Subjects who had been exposed to COVID-19, were actively infected with it, or had recovered from it provided the deeply sampled blood TCRbeta repertoires that made up the dataset. What the research found in general, with its limitations: How much clinical and demographic metadata was included differed by source and by participant, and the metadata was provided uncurated.

The CDR3 starts with the cysteine, ends with the phenylalanine, and has 17 residues. Only the CDR3 DNA is retained, 51 bases long and in frame from the first base. At the junction V is shortened by 0 bases and J by 4 bases; bases outside the gene matches: 9. Based on the germline V gene, the CDR1 and CDR2 sequences are SGDLS and YYNGEE. Collaborating institutions collected whole blood in K2EDTA tubes following their own protocols. For TCRbeta analysis, collaborators shipped samples in one of three forms: frozen whole blood, isolated PBMCs, or DNA extracted from either of those sample types. The immunoSEQ Assay, a bias-controlled multiplex PCR, was used to amplify TCRbeta CDR3 regions from genomic DNA. From the authors' description of their analysis: Nucleated cell counts per sample were estimated from amplification of reference gene primers within the assay. To quantify the absolute abundance of each unique TCRbeta CDR3 rearrangement, sequence reads were collapsed and filtered. For each sample, productive Simpson clonality was calculated as the square root of Simpson's diversity index over productive rearrangements. This is the immuneACCESS table as TCRdb keeps it, with only in-frame sequences that have V and J called. A part of the clones is gone; compared with another copy, unresolved V genes explain less than half, and the rest is unexplained. V, J and clone size derive from that table, while D and trimming were established from the DNA sequence. The sample profile shows 65,000 to 95,000 clones; 89% of them were found once. The biggest ten clones account for around 9% of the sample.

This clonotype was obtained from a man older than 75 with acute or convalescent COVID-19. The sequence links TRBV9 to TRBJ2-1, with 8 middle bases fitting TRBD2. The sequenced material came from peripheral blood. The nucleotide sequence is TGTGCCAGCAGCGTAGAGGAAAGCGGGAGTTGGTACAATGAGCAGTTCTTC. It translates as CASSVEESGSWYNEQFF.